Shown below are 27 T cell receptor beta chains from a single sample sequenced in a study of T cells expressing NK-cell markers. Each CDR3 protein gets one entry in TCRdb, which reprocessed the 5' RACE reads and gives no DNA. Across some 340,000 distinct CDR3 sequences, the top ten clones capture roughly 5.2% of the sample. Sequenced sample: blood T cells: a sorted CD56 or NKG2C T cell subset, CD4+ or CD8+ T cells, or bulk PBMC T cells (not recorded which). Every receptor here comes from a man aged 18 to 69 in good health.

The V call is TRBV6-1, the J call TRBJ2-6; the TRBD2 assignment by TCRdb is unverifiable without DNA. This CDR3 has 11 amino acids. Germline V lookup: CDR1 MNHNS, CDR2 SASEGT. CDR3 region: CASGYWQASSF.

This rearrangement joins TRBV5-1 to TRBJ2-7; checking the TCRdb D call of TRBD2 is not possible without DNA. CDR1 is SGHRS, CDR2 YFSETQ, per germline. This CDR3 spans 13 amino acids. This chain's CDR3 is CASSLLLADEQYF.

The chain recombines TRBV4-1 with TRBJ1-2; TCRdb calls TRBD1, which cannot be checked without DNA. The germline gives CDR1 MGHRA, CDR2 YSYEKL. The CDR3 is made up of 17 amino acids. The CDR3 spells CASSLTSDRGLRDGYTF.

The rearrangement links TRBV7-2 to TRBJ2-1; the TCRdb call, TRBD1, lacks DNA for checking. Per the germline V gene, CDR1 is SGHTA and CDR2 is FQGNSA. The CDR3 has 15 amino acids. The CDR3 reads CASSSRDRDRNEQFF.

The CDR3 spells CSVGGPPNTDTQYF. The rearrangement uses TRBV29-1 and TRBJ2-3; TCRdb indicates TRBD1, and absent DNA this call remains unverified. The CDR3 contains 14 residues. Germline V gene data show CDR1 as SQVTM and CDR2 as ANQGSEA.

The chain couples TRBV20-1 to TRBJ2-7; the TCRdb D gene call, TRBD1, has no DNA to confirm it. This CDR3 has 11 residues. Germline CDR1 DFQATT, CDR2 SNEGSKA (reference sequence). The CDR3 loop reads CSASDSNEQYF.

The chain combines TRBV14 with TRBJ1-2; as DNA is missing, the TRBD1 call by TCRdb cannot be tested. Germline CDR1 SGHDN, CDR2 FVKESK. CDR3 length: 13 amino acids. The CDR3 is CASSGQGLFGYTF.

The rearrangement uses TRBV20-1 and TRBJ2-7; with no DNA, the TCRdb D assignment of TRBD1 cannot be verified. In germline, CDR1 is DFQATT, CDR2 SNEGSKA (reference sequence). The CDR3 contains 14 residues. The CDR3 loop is CSALRTGTGHEQYF.

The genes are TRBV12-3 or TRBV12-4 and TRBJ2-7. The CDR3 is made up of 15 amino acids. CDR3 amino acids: CASSAATAHSYEQYF.

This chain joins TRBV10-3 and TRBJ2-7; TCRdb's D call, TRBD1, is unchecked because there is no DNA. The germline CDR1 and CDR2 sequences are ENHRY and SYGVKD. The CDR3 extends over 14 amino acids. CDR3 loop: CAISNTGADSEQYF.

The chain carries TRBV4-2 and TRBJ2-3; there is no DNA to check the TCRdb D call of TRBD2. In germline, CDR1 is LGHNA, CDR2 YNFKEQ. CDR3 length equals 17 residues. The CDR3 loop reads CASSQRQSGGGRDTQYF.

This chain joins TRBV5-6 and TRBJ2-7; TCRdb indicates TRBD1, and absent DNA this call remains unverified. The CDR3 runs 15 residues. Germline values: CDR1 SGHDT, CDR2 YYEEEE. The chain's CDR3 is CASSLGVRDRERQYF.

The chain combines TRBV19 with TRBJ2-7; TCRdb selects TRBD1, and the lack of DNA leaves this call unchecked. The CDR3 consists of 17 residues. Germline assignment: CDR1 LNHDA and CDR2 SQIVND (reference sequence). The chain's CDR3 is CASSTIYNRAGIHEQYF.

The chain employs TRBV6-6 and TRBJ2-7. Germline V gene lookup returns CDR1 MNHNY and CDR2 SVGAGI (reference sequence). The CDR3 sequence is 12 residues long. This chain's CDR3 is CASSPEYYEQYF.

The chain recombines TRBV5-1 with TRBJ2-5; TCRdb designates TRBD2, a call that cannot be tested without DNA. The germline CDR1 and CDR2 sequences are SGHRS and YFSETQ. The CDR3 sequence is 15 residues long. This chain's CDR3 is CASSPGGRDLETQYF.

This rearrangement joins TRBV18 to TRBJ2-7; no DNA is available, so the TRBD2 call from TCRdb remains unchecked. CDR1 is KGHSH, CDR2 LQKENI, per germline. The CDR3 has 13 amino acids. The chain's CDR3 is CASSPGTYGGQYF.

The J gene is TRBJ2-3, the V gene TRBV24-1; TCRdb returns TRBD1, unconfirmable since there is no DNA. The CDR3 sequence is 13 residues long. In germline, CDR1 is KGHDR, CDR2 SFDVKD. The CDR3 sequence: CATSDSRGWTQYF.

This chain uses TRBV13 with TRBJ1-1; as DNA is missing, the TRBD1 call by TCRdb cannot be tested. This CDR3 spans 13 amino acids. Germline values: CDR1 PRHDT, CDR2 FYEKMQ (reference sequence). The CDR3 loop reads CASSSYRVTEAFF.

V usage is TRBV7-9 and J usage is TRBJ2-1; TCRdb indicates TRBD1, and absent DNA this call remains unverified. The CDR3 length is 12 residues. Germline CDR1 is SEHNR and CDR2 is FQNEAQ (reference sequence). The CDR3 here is CASVGVYNEQFF.

The CDR3 region is CASSLAGAETQYF. This chain connects TRBV21-1 to TRBJ2-5; TCRdb calls TRBD1, which cannot be checked without DNA. TRBV21-1 is a pseudogene locus. There are 13 residues in the CDR3.

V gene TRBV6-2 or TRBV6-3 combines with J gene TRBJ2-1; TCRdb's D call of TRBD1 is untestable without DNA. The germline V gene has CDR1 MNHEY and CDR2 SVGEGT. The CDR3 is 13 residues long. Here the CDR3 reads CASSKDRENEQFF.

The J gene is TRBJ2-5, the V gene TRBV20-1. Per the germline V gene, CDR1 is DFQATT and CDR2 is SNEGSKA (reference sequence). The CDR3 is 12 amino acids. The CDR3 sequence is CSARKVSETQYF.

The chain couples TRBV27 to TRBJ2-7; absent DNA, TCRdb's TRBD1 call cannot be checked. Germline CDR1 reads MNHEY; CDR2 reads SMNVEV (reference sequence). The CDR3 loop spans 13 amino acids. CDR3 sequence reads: CATRRDTAGEQYF.

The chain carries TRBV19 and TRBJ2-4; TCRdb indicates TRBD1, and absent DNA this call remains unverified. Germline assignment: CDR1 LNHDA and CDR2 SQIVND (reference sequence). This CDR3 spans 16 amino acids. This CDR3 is CARTFRGPGTKNIQYF.

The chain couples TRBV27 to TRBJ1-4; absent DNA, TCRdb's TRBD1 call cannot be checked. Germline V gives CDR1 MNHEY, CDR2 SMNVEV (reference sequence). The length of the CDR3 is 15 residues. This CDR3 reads CASSFRRGVDEKLFF.

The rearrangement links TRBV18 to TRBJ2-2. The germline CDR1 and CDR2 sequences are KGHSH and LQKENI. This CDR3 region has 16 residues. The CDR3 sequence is CASSPSRLTATGELFF. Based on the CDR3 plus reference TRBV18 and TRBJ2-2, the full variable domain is NAGVMQNPRHLVRRRGQEARLRCSPMKGHSHVYWYRQLPEEGLKFMVYLQKENIIDESGMPKERFSAEFPKEGPSILRIQQVVRGDSAAYFCASSPSRLTATGELFFGEGSRLTVL.

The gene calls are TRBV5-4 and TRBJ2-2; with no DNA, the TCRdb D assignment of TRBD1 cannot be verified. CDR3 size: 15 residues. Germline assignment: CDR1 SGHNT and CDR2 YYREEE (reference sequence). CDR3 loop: CASSIMGHSAGELFF.